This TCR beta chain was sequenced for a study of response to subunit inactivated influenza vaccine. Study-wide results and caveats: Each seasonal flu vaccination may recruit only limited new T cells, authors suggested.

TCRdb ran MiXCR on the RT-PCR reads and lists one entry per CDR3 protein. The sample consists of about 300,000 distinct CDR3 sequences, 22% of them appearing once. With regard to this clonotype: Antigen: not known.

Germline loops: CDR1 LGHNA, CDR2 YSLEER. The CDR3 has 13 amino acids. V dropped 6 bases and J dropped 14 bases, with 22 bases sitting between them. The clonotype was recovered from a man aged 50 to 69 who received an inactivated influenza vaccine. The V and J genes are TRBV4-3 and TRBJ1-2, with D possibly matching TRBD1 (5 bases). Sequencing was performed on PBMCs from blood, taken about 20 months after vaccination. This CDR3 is CASSYAPEGPATF. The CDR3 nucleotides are TGCGCCAGCAGTTATGCGCCGGAGGGGCCGGCAACCTTC.